This T cell receptor (beta chain) was sequenced in a study of cytomegalovirus exposure and HLA in healthy donors. Remarks on this clone: Antigen: not known.

The study, taken as a whole, reports: The majority of TCR sequences were rare, yet some public TCRs appeared in many donors. TCR beta chain V- and J-gene trimming was linked, in a later analysis, to a missense variant in DCLRE1C.

V lost 3 bases, J lost 0 bases, and 12 bases stayed unmatched. The length of the CDR3 is 17 residues. The V gene's germline CDR1 is SGHDT and CDR2 YYEEEE. Both 60 Vbeta primers and 13 Jbeta primers went into the PCR. Sequencing used immunoSEQ multiplex PCR; TCRdb keeps in-frame clones, though not all of them. Of about 160,000 clones listed, almost 80% were seen once; the top ten hold 1.3%. At sampling all donors were nominally healthy, likely with unrecorded immune exposures. Material for sequencing was PBMCs. This chain joins TRBV5-6 and TRBJ2-7; 7 nucleotides line up with TRBD2. The receptor's source is a woman aged 45-65 years in good health and CMV-seronegative. The CDR3 coding sequence is TGTGCCAGCAGCTCTGACTTAGCGGGTCAGACCTCCTACGAGCAGTACTTC. Its translation: CASSSDLAGQTSYEQYF. The whole variable domain, filled in from reference TRBV5-6 and TRBJ2-7, reads DAGVTQSPTHLIKTRGQQVTLRCSPKSGHDTVSWYQQALGQGPQFIFQYYEEEERQRGNFPDRFSGHQFPNYSSELNVNALLLGDSALYLCASSSDLAGQTSYEQYFGPGTRLTVT.